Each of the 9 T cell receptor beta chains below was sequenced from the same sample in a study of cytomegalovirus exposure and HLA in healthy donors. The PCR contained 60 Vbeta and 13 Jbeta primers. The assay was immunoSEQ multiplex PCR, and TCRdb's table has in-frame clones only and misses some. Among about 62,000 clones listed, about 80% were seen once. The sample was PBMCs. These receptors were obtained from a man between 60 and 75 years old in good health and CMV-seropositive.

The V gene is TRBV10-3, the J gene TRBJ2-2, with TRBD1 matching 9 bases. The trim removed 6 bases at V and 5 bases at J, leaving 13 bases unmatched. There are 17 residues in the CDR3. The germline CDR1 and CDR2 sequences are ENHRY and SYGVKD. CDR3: CAIREGVRDRATGELFF. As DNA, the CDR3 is TGTGCCATCAGGGAGGGGGTACGGGACAGGGCGACCGGGGAGCTGTTTTTT.

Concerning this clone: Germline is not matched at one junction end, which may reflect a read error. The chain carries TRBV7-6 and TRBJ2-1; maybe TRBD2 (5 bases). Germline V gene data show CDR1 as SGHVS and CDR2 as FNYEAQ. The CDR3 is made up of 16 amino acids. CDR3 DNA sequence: TGTGCCAGCAGCGTAGCAGGAGGAGGCTCCTACAATGAGCAGTTCTTC. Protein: CASSVAGGGSYNEQFF. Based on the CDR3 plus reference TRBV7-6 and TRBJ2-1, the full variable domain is GAGVSQSPRYKVTKRGQDVALRCDPISGHVSLYWYRQALGQGPEFLTYFNYEAQQDKSGLPNDRFSAERPEGSISTLTIQRTEQRDSAMYRCASSVAGGGSYNEQFFGPGTRLTVL.

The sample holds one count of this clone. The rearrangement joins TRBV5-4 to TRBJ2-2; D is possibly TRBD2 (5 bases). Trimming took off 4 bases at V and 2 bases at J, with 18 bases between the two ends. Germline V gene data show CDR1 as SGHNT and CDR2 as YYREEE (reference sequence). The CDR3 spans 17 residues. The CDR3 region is CASSLLGSGLNTGELFF. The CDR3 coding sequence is TGTGCCAGCAGCCTCCTAGGGAGCGGCCTCAACACCGGGGAGCTGTTTTTT.

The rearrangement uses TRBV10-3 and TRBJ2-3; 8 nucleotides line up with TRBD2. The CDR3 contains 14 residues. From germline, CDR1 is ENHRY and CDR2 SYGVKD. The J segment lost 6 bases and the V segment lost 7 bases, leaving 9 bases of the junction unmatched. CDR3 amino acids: CAITREGPMDTQYF. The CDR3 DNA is TGTGCCATCACCCGGGAGGGTCCCATGGATACGCAGTATTTT.

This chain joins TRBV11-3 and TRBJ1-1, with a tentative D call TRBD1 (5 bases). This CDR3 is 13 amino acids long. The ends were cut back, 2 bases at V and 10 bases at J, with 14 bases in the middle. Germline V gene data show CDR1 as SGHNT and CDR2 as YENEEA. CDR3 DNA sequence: TGTGCCAGCAGCTTAAGAGCGGGGACCAGAGCTTTCTTT. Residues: CASSLRAGTRAFF. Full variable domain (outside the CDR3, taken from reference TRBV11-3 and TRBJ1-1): EAGVVQSPRYKIIEKKQPVAFWCNPISGHNTLYWYLQNLGQGPELLIRYENEEAVDDSQLPKDRFSAERLKGVDSTLKIQPAELGDSAVYLCASSLRAGTRAFFGQGTRLTVV.

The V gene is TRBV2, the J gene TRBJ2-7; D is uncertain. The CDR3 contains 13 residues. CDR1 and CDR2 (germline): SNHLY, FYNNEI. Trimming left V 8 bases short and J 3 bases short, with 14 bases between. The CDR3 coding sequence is TGTGCCAGCTCTATAGAGAAGAACTACGAGCAGTACTTC. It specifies CASSIEKNYEQYF.

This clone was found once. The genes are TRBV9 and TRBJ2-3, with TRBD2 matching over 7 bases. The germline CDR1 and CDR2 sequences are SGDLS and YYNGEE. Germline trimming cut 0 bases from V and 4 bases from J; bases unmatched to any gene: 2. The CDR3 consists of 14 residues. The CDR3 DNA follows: TGTGCCAGCAGCGTAGGGGCGGGGGCAGATACGCAGTATTTT. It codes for CASSVGAGADTQYF.

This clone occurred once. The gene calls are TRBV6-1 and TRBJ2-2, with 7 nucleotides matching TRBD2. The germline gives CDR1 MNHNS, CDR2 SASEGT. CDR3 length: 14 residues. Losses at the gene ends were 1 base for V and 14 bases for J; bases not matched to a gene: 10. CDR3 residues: CASSEEGRVGALFF. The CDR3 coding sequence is TGTGCCAGCAGTGAAGAAGGGAGGGTCGGGGCACTGTTTTTT.

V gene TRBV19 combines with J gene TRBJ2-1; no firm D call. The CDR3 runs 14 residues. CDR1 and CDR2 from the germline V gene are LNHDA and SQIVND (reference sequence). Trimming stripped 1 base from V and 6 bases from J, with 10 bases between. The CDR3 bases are TGTGCCAGTAGTATAGGCCCCTATTTCAATGAGCAGTTCTTC. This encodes CASSIGPYFNEQFF.